This T cell receptor (beta chain) derives from a study of T cells in pancreatic ductal adenocarcinoma. Germline CDR1 is MDHEN and CDR2 is SYDVKM. The length of the CDR3 is 15 residues. The junction had 9 bases not matched to a gene; V was cut back by 7 bases and J by 1 base. The assay was immunoSEQ multiplex PCR, and TCRdb's table has in-frame clones only and misses some. This table has roughly 100,000 clones, about 95% appearing once. Selected pancreatic ductal adenocarcinoma patients had undergone surgery without neoadjuvant therapy. The chain employs TRBV28 and TRBJ2-5, with TRBD1 matching over 7 bases. The TCR comes from a human donor with pancreatic ductal adenocarcinoma. The specimen was PBMCs. Written as DNA, the CDR3 is TGTGCCAGCACTAAGAAGACAGGGCCCCAAGAGACCCAGTACTTC. Amino acid sequence: CASTKKTGPQETQYF.